What follows describes a single T cell receptor (beta chain). Compared with the rest of its sample, this clonotype is large (0.1 to 1%). Its antigen target is currently unknown. Per-base qualities were not stored, and no clone one base away is much larger. These data originate in a study of T cell repertoires in aging, cancer and after chemotherapy (dated by TCRdb to the late 2010s). About the study as a whole: Six donor age groups were covered, ranging from 30 or younger up to 70 or older, and each group contained at least three individuals. To examine immunoaging and T cell reconstitution after chemotherapy, the study profiled TCR beta repertoires in peripheral blood from healthy donors and cancer patients. Control TCR repertoires from healthy donors were recorded over several months to years, and clear clonal overlap was observed across re-sampling. Alongside 95 healthy donors serving as a reference group, the cohort included 200 to 250 cancer patients, of whom about 94 had hematological cancers and approximately 120 had solid cancers. In total, the full dataset held some 8.2 million TCR reads. The investigation overall reported the following: In both cancer cohorts, median generation probability rose over the chemotherapy interval, which suggests that the repertoire was reconstituted through rebound thymic output. Significantly lower blood TCR diversity and higher clonality were observed in untreated patients with hematological or solid cancers than in age-matched healthy donors. The authors noted that the repertoire data do not allow conclusions about immunological memory after chemotherapy. Declining TCR diversity with age in healthy donors was mainly explained by loss of richness; in cancer patients, loss of evenness also contributed.

V is reduced by 3 bases and J by 5 bases, leaving a spacing of 8 bases between them. The CDR3 sequence holds 13 residues, the cysteine and phenylalanine included. The sequence is cut down to CDR3 DNA, 39 bases in frame from base 1. In the germline V gene (reference sequence), CDR1 corresponds to LNHDA and CDR2 to SQIVND. TCR beta rearrangements were amplified from genomic DNA extracted from peripheral blood rather than from sorted cells or RNA. Multiplex touch-down PCR with a mixed TRB-A/B primer pool was used to amplify rearranged TRB sequences covering the V, D and J segments. Illumina adapters and sample indices were attached to the amplicons in two consecutive PCR reactions using Phusion HS II polymerase. Amplicons were gel-purified with the NucleoSpin Gel and PCR Clean-up kit, then checked with Qubit and an Agilent 2100 Bioanalyzer. Sequencing of libraries was carried out on an Illumina MiSeq in 600-cycle, single-indexed, paired-end runs. The published analysis was carried out like this. Processing of the TRB sequences was carried out with MiXCR versions 2.12 and 3.0.5. Each unique CDR3 nucleotide sequence was counted as one clone, and only productive sequences with at least two reads were retained. Repertoire metrics included Shannon diversity, evenness, clonality (one minus evenness), and alpha-parameterized diversity profiles from alpha 0 to 5. The IGoR algorithm was used to compute generation probabilities of clones in paired pre- and post-chemotherapy samples. The public reads were quality trimmed at Q25 with fastp and then assembled into clones with MiXCR by TCRdb, keeping productive beta chains. CDR3 protein sequences are deduplicated, and each keeps its most common genes and DNA. These V and J calls rely on TCRdb rather than the paper's analysis. The sample contains approximately 4,500 distinct CDR3 sequences, around a quarter of them found a single time. The ten most abundant clones make up around 30% of the sample.

The V gene is TRBV19 and the J gene is TRBJ1-5; the D gene is perhaps TRBD1, on 5 matching bases. The sequence derives from a human donor in good health. The donor label of this sample is uncertain. The sample comprised blood. The DNA is as follows: TGTGCCAGTAGTATGGGGCAGTATCAGCCCCAGCATTTT. It translates as CASSMGQYQPQHF.